This T cell receptor beta chain derives from a study of Tregs in tolerant kidney transplant recipients. Study outcomes and limitations: Biological reproducibility was not directly addressed in this study.

About this clone itself: Its antigen is still unknown. The CDR3 end is not reached by the read, which stops 3 residues before it; the germline J gene fills it in.

The assay was immunoSEQ multiplex PCR, and TCRdb's table has in-frame clones only and misses some. The sample is made up of about 52,000 clones, and the top ten hold roughly 0.8% of it. CD4+CD25+CD127- Tregs, CD4+CD25- non-Tregs, CD4 and CD8 cells were sorted. The CDR3 covers 16 residues. Trimming at V came to 5 bases and at J to 4 bases, leaving 14 bases not matched to a gene. The germline V gene encodes CDR1 SGHRS and CDR2 YFSETQ. The sequence was obtained from a human donor who received a combined kidney and bone marrow transplant. This chain joins TRBV5-1 and TRBJ1-2; 7 nucleotides align to TRBD1. The material sequenced was CD4+ T cells from blood, taken before the transplant. The CDR3 DNA, read in part, is TGCGCCAGCAGGCTTCCCAGGGGGGCCGTGGGCTATGGC. As protein: CASRLPRGAVGYG. In full, the CDR3 reads CASRLPRGAVGYGYTF.